This T cell receptor (beta chain) was recovered during a study of T cells in Graves' hyperthyroidism and ophthalmopathy. Researchers took RNA transcripts and amplified the TCR beta CDR3 regions from them. An initial round of RT-PCR targeting the TCR CDR3 relied on the HTBI primer set. A single record per CDR3 protein comes from TCRdb applying MiXCR to the multiplex PCR reads. The repertoire includes about 110,000 distinct CDR3 sequences, roughly 15% of them detected once, and 35% to 50% sits in the top ten. In this sample, this clonotype turned up many times. Unmatched junction bases numbered 7, after V lost 3 bases and J lost 0 bases. Germline loops: CDR1 SQVTM, CDR2 ANQGSEA. The CDR3 has 15 amino acids.

The V and J genes are TRBV29-1 and TRBJ1-2; 7 bases map to TRBD1. This TCR came from a woman aged 50 to 65 with Graves' hyperthyroidism. Input material: blood. The CDR3 spells CSVDQGDGANYGYTF. The CDR3 region has the DNA TGCAGCGTTGACCAGGGGGATGGGGCTAACTATGGCTACACCTTC.